This record concerns one TCR beta chain sequence. Sequenced by immunoSEQ multiplex PCR; TCRdb stores in-frame clones only, minus some. Found here are 90,000 to 100,000 clones, 85% to 95% of them singletons; the top ten hold about 1.1%. This entry belongs to a study of cytomegalovirus exposure and HLA in healthy donors. Sequencing used PBMCs. The TCR originated in a woman in her 30s in good health and CMV-seropositive.

The CDR3 reads CASSQDLGLGNTIYF. The CDR3 DNA reads as TGCGCCAGCAGCCAAGATCTTGGGCTAGGAAACACCATATATTTT. The gene calls are TRBV4-3 and TRBJ1-3; no firm D call. Per germline, CDR1 LGHNA and CDR2 YSLEER. The CDR3 runs to 15 residues. Trimming left V 0 bases short and J 4 bases short, with 10 bases between.